Below are 28 T cell receptor beta chains sequenced from a single sample in a study of beta chain features in type 1 diabetes (dated by TCRdb to about 2018). The library came from the immunoSEQ multiplex PCR assay. All of the isolated RNA was reverse transcribed with the High Capacity cDNA Reverse Transcription Kit, so expressed TCRB transcripts were sequenced. Drawn from immuneACCESS, this table holds only the in-frame rearrangements with V and J called that TCRdb kept. Clones are partly lost; checked studies trace under half to an unresolved V gene and leave the rest unexplained. A total of about half a million clones appear in this sample, 9.5% to 12% of them only once. Of the sample, approximately 0.05% is held by the ten largest clones. Input material: naive CD4+ T cells from blood. Sample cell subset or site, as interpreted from the label and publication: true naive CD4+ T cells. The receptors originated from a woman aged 18 to 35 in good health.

The gene calls are TRBV15 and TRBJ2-2; possible D gene TRBD2, 5 bases. The germline V gene has CDR1 LNHNV and CDR2 YYDKDF (reference sequence). With 7 bases removed from V and 6 bases from J, the gap between germline ends came to 12 bases. This CDR3 contains 13 residues. CDR3 amino acids: CATTLGLSGELFF. In DNA, the CDR3 is TGTGCCACCACCCTCGGACTTTCCGGGGAGCTGTTTTTT.

The chain employs TRBV30 and TRBJ1-6, with a tentative D call TRBD1 (5 bases). This CDR3 contains 14 residues. Per germline, CDR1 GTSNPN and CDR2 SVGIG (reference sequence). Deletions cut 0 bases from V and 5 bases from J, with 8 bases between. The CDR3 sequence: CAWSVAGNNSPLHF. In DNA, the CDR3 is TGTGCCTGGAGTGTAGCAGGGAATAATTCACCCCTCCACTTT.

This clone was observed a handful of times. The chain is built from TRBV29-1 and TRBJ2-7; TRBD1 matches at 7 bases. CDR1 and CDR2 from the germline V gene are SQVTM and ANQGSEA. The CDR3 runs 17 residues. V shed 4 bases, J shed 3 bases, and the junction held 18 bases outside the gene matches. CDR3 in amino acids: CSVAGRSQGLALYEQYF. CDR3 coding DNA: TGCAGCGTTGCTGGACGATCACAGGGGTTAGCTCTCTACGAGCAGTACTTC.

This clone was seen a few times. The chain carries TRBV5-4 and TRBJ2-6; D not resolved. CDR3 size: 16 residues. The germline gives CDR1 SGHNT, CDR2 YYREEE (reference sequence). Trimming removed 1 base at V and 4 bases at J, with 12 bases between. The CDR3 loop is CASSLQVSPGANVLTF. The CDR3 DNA reads TGTGCCAGCAGCTTGCAAGTATCTCCCGGGGCCAACGTCCTGACTTTC.

The chain employs TRBV7-3 and TRBJ1-1; D call uncertain. CDR3 length equals 12 residues. Germline V gene sequence: CDR1 SGHTA, CDR2 FQGTGA. V was cut by 5 bases and J by 11 bases, with 15 bases left in between. The CDR3 DNA is TGTGCCAGCAGCACACCAGGTTCCCCCGCTTTCTTT. Its protein product is CASSTPGSPAFF.

This clone has only a few counts. This chain joins TRBV2 and TRBJ2-5; D remains unclear. Trimming took off 6 bases at V and 2 bases at J, with 7 bases between the two ends. The CDR3 runs 12 residues. The germline CDR1 and CDR2 sequences are SNHLY and FYNNEI. CDR3 region: CASSRIQETQYF. DNA for the CDR3: TGTGCCAGCAGCAGGATTCAAGAGACCCAGTACTTC.

Regarding this clone: The sample carries other DNA sequences with the same CDR3. The chain links TRBV4-1 to TRBJ1-2; 10 bases map to TRBD1. Germline CDR1 and CDR2: MGHRA and YSYEKL. V shed 3 bases and J 6 bases; nucleotides not matched to a gene: 4. The CDR3 length is 14 residues. Written as DNA, the CDR3 is TGCGCCAGCAGCCAGCCGGGACAGGGGAATGGCTACACCTTC. It is translated as CASSQPGQGNGYTF.

A few counts support this clone. V usage is TRBV6-5 and J usage is TRBJ2-1; tentative D call: TRBD2 (6 bases). The CDR3 runs to 15 residues. Trimming took off 2 bases at V and 0 bases at J, with 8 bases between the two ends. CDR1 and CDR2 (germline): MNHEY, SVGAGI. The CDR3 spells CASSYAGSSYNEQFF. In nucleotides, the CDR3 is TGTGCCAGCAGTTACGCGGGGAGCTCCTACAATGAGCAGTTCTTC.

In this sample, this clone turned up a few times. The chain combines TRBV18 with TRBJ2-1; TRBD1 is a possible D gene (5 bases). The V gene's germline CDR1 is KGHSH and CDR2 LQKENI. This CDR3 region has 13 residues. Trimming pared 0 bases from V and 9 bases from J, leaving 9 bases between. The CDR3 loop reads CASSPPQGGEQFF. CDR3 DNA sequence: TGTGCCAGCTCACCACCGCAGGGTGGTGAGCAGTTCTTC.

The chain links TRBV15 to TRBJ2-7; D gene ambiguous. This CDR3 has 17 amino acids. Trimming shortened V by 5 bases and J by 3 bases, and 23 bases separated the two germline ends. In germline, CDR1 is LNHNV, CDR2 YYDKDF (reference sequence). The CDR3 sequence: CATSLHQWPERVYEQYF. The CDR3, as DNA: TGTGCCACCAGCCTTCACCAGTGGCCGGAAAGGGTCTACGAGCAGTACTTC. The full variable domain, rest sourced from reference TRBV15 and TRBJ2-7, is DAMVIQNPRYQVTQFGKPVTLSCSQTLNHNVMYWYQQKSSQAPKLLFHYYDKDFNNEADTPDNFQSRRPNTSFCFLDIRSPGLGDTAMYLCATSLHQWPERVYEQYFGPGTRLTVT.

This clone has just a few counts. As DNA, the CDR3 is TGTGCCAGCAGCTTCAAGGGACAGCTCCCTTCCGAGCAGTACTTC. Protein: CASSFKGQLPSEQYF. V gene TRBV7-9 combines with J gene TRBJ2-7, with 7 bases lining up with TRBD1. Germline trimming cut 3 bases from V and 6 bases from J; bases unmatched to any gene: 11. Germline CDR1 SEHNR, CDR2 FQNEAQ (reference sequence). The CDR3 sequence is 15 residues long. Using reference TRBV7-9 and TRBJ2-7 for the parts outside the CDR3, the full variable domain is DTGVSQNPRHKITKRGQNVTFRCDPISEHNRLYWYRQTLGQGPEFLTYFQNEAQLEKSRLLSDRFSAERPKGSFSTLEIQRTEQGDSAMYLCASSFKGQLPSEQYFGPGTRLTVT.

This rearrangement joins TRBV7-6 to TRBJ2-5; the D gene is possibly TRBD2 (5 bases). V gave up 5 bases and J gave up 5 bases, with 9 bases separating them. The CDR3 runs to 12 residues. Germline CDR1 reads SGHVS; CDR2 reads FNYEAQ. CDR3 sequence reads: CASSRTGETQYF. The CDR3 bases are TGTGCCAGCAGCCGAACGGGGGAGACCCAGTACTTC.

This chain uses TRBV4-3 with TRBJ2-1, with D possibly TRBD2 on 5 matching bases. CDR3 length equals 13 residues. Germline V gene data show CDR1 as LGHNA and CDR2 as YSLEER. V lost 1 base, J lost 6 bases, and 7 bases lay in between. CDR3 protein: CASSQVGGNEQFF. CDR3 DNA sequence: TGCGCCAGCAGCCAAGTAGGAGGCAATGAGCAGTTCTTC.

This clone was seen only a few times. V is TRBV6-4 and J is TRBJ2-2; the match to TRBD1 covers 8 bases. The CDR3 extends over 14 amino acids. V dropped 7 bases and J dropped 6; count of bases not matched to a gene: 7. Germline loops: CDR1 MRHNA, CDR2 SNTAGT. Here the CDR3 reads CASKKDRVSGELFF. In DNA, the CDR3 is TGTGCCAGCAAAAAGGACAGGGTGTCCGGGGAGCTGTTTTTT.

There are a few counts of this clone. The V and J genes are TRBV7-9 and TRBJ2-4; D unclear. Germline V gene data show CDR1 as SEHNR and CDR2 as FQNEAQ (reference sequence). The CDR3 covers 16 residues. The ends were cut back, 6 bases at V and 0 bases at J, with 15 bases in the middle. The CDR3 DNA reads TGTGCCAGCAGAGGAGATTGGCAGCTAGCCAAAAACATTCAGTACTTC. Protein sequence: CASRGDWQLAKNIQYF.

The table lists this clone with a few counts. The J gene is TRBJ2-7, the V gene TRBV6-5; weak D call: TRBD1 (6 bases). The CDR3 extends over 14 amino acids. With 6 bases removed from V and 2 bases from J, the gap between germline ends came to 14 bases. CDR1 is MNHEY, CDR2 SVGAGI, per germline. The CDR3 DNA sequence: TGTGCCAGCAGCTTACACAGGGACGCCTACGAGCAGTACGTC. Its protein is CASSLHRDAYEQYV.

This clone was detected only a few times. The chain links TRBV5-1 to TRBJ2-1; 9 bases map to TRBD1. Losses at the gene ends were 4 bases for V and 2 bases for J; bases not matched to a gene: 4. CDR1 and CDR2 (germline): SGHRS, YFSETQ. The CDR3 sequence is 15 residues long. The CDR3 here is CASSQGQGPYNEQFF. The CDR3 DNA sequence: TGCGCCAGCAGCCAGGGACAGGGACCCTACAATGAGCAGTTCTTC.

This clone appeared a few times. CDR3 nucleotide sequence: TGTGCCAGCAGCTTAGGGCGTTGGACCCGCAGAGATACGCAGTATTTT. As protein: CASSLGRWTRRDTQYF. This chain connects TRBV7-9 to TRBJ2-3; unclear D gene. Germline loops: CDR1 SEHNR, CDR2 FQNEAQ (reference sequence). The CDR3 consists of 16 residues. V gave up 1 base and J gave up 5 bases, with 16 bases separating them.

This clone was counted only a few times. The chain is built from TRBV7-2 and TRBJ2-7; D not certain. Germline CDR1 and CDR2: SGHTA and FQGNSA. V dropped 6 bases and J dropped 0 bases, with 9 bases sitting between them. The CDR3 loop spans 13 amino acids. The CDR3 region is CASSRMSSYEQYF. CDR3 sequence (DNA): TGTGCCAGCAGTCGCATGAGCTCCTACGAGCAGTACTTC.

The sample holds one count of this clone. This chain joins TRBV30 and TRBJ1-1; 10 bases line up with TRBD1. Germline CDR1 GTSNPN, CDR2 SVGIG (reference sequence). J lost 2 bases, V lost 3 bases, and 3 bases had no gene match. The CDR3 is 14 residues long. For the CDR3, the DNA is TGTGCCTGGAGCGGACAGGGGGAAAACACTGAAGCTTTCTTT. It codes for CAWSGQGENTEAFF.

The chain uses TRBV4-3 and TRBJ1-2; 11 bases agree with TRBD1. Germline V gene sequence: CDR1 LGHNA, CDR2 YSLEER. Trimming cost V 3 bases and J 6 bases; bases outside gene matches: 3. The CDR3 contains 14 residues. This CDR3 reads CASSHQGQGDGYTF. As DNA, the CDR3 is TGCGCCAGCAGCCACCAGGGACAGGGGGATGGCTACACCTTC.

This clone was detected a few times. The gene calls are TRBV5-4 and TRBJ2-4, with D perhaps matching TRBD2 (7 bases). Trimming took off 4 bases at V and 9 bases at J, with 20 bases between the two ends. Germline V lookup: CDR1 SGHNT, CDR2 YYREEE (reference sequence). The CDR3 sequence is 15 residues long. The CDR3 region has the DNA TGTGCCAGCAGCCATCGGGGCCGGGGAGGGGGCATTCAGTACTTC. It is translated as CASSHRGRGGGIQYF.

This clone has a handful of counts. The chain is built from TRBV11-1 and TRBJ2-1, with unresolved D. This CDR3 is built from 13 residues. The V end was cut by 1 base, the J end by 5 bases, with 6 bases between. Looked up from germline, CDR1 is SGHAT and CDR2 is FQDESV (reference sequence). CDR3 DNA sequence: TGTGCCAGCAGCTTAGGCAGACACAATGAGCAGTTCTTC. It encodes CASSLGRHNEQFF.

This chain links TRBV5-1 with TRBJ2-1; the D gene is possibly TRBD2 (5 bases). Germline V gene sequence: CDR1 SGHRS, CDR2 YFSETQ. CDR3 length: 14 residues. V lost 4 bases to trimming and J lost 5 bases, with 13 bases between them. The CDR3 DNA reads TGCGCCAGCAGCGTAACGGGAATGGACAATGAGCAGTTCTTC. Encoded protein: CASSVTGMDNEQFF.

In its sample, this clone was seen a few times. The chain uses TRBV6-1 and TRBJ2-1; D is uncertain. Trimming left V 7 bases short and J 7 bases short, with 17 bases between. This CDR3 is built from 14 residues. Germline-derived CDR1 and CDR2 are MNHNS and SASEGT. The CDR3: CASTQGSSSNEQFF. CDR3 in DNA: TGTGCCAGCACTCAAGGGTCTAGTAGTAATGAGCAGTTCTTC.

In its sample, this clone was seen a few times. The chain combines TRBV7-9 with TRBJ2-7, with D tentatively TRBD2 (5 bases). This CDR3 contains 14 residues. With 5 bases removed from V and 1 base from J, the gap between germline ends came to 12 bases. Germline CDR1 reads SEHNR; CDR2 reads FQNEAQ (reference sequence). Here the CDR3 reads CASSPRAGSYEQYV. The CDR3, as DNA: TGTGCCAGCAGCCCTAGGGCGGGTTCCTACGAGCAGTACGTC.

The V and J genes are TRBV7-9 and TRBJ1-4, with TRBD1 identical over 7 bases. Per the germline V gene, CDR1 is SEHNR and CDR2 is FQNEAQ (reference sequence). The CDR3 is 14 residues long. Germline trimming cut 8 bases from V and 7 bases from J; bases unmatched to any gene: 10. CDR3 sequence: CASGPEGQPEKLFF. CDR3 nucleotides: TGTGCCAGCGGGCCCGAGGGACAGCCTGAAAAACTGTTTTTT.

The chain employs TRBV14 and TRBJ2-7; D is ambiguous. Trimming cost V 1 base and J 6 bases, with 7 bases left between them. The CDR3 is 12 residues long. Germline CDR1 and CDR2: SGHDN and FVKESK. CDR3 amino acids: CASSQVGSEQYF. For the CDR3, the DNA is TGTGCCAGCAGCCAAGTGGGTTCCGAGCAGTACTTC.